This TCR beta chain appears in the sequencing data of a study of response to subunit inactivated influenza vaccine. Findings and caveats of the study: Authors proposed each seasonal influenza vaccination draws in few new T cells.

The germline V and J ends were trimmed by 6 bases and 7 bases, with 22 bases remaining between them. The CDR3 totals 16 residues. Regarding this clonotype: What it binds is not known.

Each CDR3 protein is one row after TCRdb ran MiXCR on the RT-PCR reads. Altogether around 250,000 distinct CDR3 sequences are present, 9% to 15% being singletons, with the ten largest covering less than 8.5%. The rearrangement uses TRBV12-3 or TRBV12-4 and TRBJ2-1; D is perhaps TRBD1 or TRBD2 (5 bases each). This sequence originates from a man aged 45-65 years who received an inactivated influenza vaccine. This specimen was non-naive T cells sorted from PBMCs, taken 14 to 15 days before vaccination. The CDR3 nucleotides are TGTGCCAGCAGGCTCCGAGGTGGGACCCCTTTTAATGAGCAGTTCTTC. Encoded protein: CASRLRGGTPFNEQFF.